Listed here is a single T cell receptor (beta chain). This sample is part of a study of blood T cell repertoires in COVID-19. Study details: PBMCs, B-cell-depleted T cells, or T cells were the source of the cDNA or gDNA that made up the material.

Trimming took 1 base from V and 0 from J, leaving 9 bases between them. The CDR3 consists of 15 residues. Looked up from germline, CDR1 is SGHAT and CDR2 is FQNNGV. Per the authors' pipeline: Estimates of nucleated cell counts were drawn from the amplification of reference gene primers. Measured with immunoSEQ multiplex PCR; TCRdb has only the in-frame clones, and not every one. That table is the source of V, J and clone size, and D and trimming were worked out from the DNA. Altogether roughly 250,000 clones are present, 86% being singletons, with the ten largest covering 9.5% to 15%. The V gene is TRBV11-2, the J gene TRBJ1-1; a possible D gene is TRBD1 (5 bases). The sample taken for sequencing was peripheral blood. The origin of this receptor is a woman in her twenties or thirties with COVID-19, enrolled during active disease. DNA of the CDR3: TGTGCCAGCAGCTTAGCGCCAGGGCTGAACACTGAAGCTTTCTTT. Protein sequence: CASSLAPGLNTEAFF.